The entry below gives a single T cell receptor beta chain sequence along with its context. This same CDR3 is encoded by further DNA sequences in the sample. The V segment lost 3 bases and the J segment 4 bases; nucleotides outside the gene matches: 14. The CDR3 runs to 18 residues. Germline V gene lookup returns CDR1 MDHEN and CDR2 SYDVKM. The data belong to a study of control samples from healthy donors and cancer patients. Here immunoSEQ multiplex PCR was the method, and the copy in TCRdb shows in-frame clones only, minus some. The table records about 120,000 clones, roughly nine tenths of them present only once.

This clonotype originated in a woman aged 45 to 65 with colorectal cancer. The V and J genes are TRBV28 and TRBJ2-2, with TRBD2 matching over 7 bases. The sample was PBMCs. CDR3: CASSFHGGGRARTGELFF. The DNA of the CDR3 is TGTGCCAGCAGTTTTCATGGGGGGGGGAGGGCCCGCACCGGGGAGCTGTTTTTT.